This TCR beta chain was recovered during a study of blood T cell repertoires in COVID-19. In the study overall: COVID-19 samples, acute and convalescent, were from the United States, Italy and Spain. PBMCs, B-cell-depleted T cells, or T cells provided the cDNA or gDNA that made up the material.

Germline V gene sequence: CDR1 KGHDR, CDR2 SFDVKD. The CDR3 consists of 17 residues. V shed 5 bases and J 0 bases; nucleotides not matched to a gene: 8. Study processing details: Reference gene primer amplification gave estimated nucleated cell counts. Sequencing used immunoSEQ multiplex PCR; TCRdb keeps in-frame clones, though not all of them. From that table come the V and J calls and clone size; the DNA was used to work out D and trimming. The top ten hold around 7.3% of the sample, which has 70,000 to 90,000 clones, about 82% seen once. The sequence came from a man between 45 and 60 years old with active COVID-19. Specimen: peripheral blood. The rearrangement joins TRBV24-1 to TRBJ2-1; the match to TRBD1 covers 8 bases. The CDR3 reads CATSVTGGLSSYNEQFF. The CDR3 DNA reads TGTGCCACCAGTGTTACAGGGGGTTTAAGCTCCTACAATGAGCAGTTCTTC.